The T cell receptor beta chain under discussion was sequenced for a study of monozygotic twins with inflammatory bowel disease. The study's findings and limits: For IBD, no single strong associated signal or clonotype was supported. Between concordant and discordant twins, repertoire similarity failed to differ, a result that limited power may explain.

Germline CDR1 reads MNHEY; CDR2 reads SMNVEV (reference sequence). The CDR3 spans 15 residues. As to this clonotype: The antigen is not known.

Each sample had eight separate cDNA synthesis reactions. Both the TCRalpha cDNA and the TCRbeta cDNA were taken through two nested PCRs, lasting about 15 and 9 cycles. One entry per CDR3 protein, without DNA, is what TCRdb gives after re-calling the 5' RACE reads. This table lists some 300,000 distinct CDR3 sequences. The sequenced sample was blood. This chain joins TRBV27 and TRBJ1-2; there is no DNA to check the TCRdb D call of TRBD1. This receptor was identified in a human donor with ulcerative colitis or Crohn's disease, or a healthy co-twin of an affected twin (not recorded which). The CDR3 region is CASSPSRDRGRSYTF.